The 24 T cell receptor beta chains listed next were all sequenced from one sample in a study of T cells in localized non-small cell lung cancer. Sequencing was performed with immunoSEQ multiplex PCR; in TCRdb, only in-frame clones are kept and a portion is missing. Of 70,000 to 90,000 clones in the sample, 80% were seen once. The material was peripheral blood, obtained before any cancer treatment. Every receptor here comes from a female donor over 55 with stage I lung adenocarcinoma.

This clone is judged medium-sized (0.01 to 0.1%). J is TRBJ1-5 and V is TRBV5-1; TRBD1 agrees at 10 bases. Germline trimming cut 0 bases from V and 7 bases from J; bases unmatched to any gene: 4. CDR3 length: 15 residues. CDR1 and CDR2 (germline): SGHRS, YFSETQ. CDR3 DNA sequence: TGCGCCAGCAGCTTGGAGGGGACAGGGGCACAGCCCCAGCATTTT. Translated: CASSLEGTGAQPQHF.

This clone has only a few counts. The V gene is TRBV7-7, the J gene TRBJ2-1, with 13 bases lining up with TRBD2. Germline assignment: CDR1 SSHAT and CDR2 FNYEAQ (reference sequence). The CDR3 has 15 amino acids. The ends lost 4 bases at V and 5 bases at J; junction bases unmatched: 2. The CDR3 DNA follows: TGTGCCAGCAGCTCCGGGACTAGCGGGGACAATGAGCAGTTCTTC. Protein sequence: CASSSGTSGDNEQFF.

J is TRBJ2-1 and V is TRBV14, with D unresolved. The CDR3 totals 16 residues. Per the germline V gene, CDR1 is SGHDN and CDR2 is FVKESK. V lost 0 bases to trimming and J lost 5 bases, with 14 bases between them. CDR3 bases: TGTGCCAGCAGCCAAGAGTCCCTTAGAGCCCACAATGAGCAGTTCTTC. Translated, it gives CASSQESLRAHNEQFF.

This chain uses TRBV19 with TRBJ2-4, with D unclear. Trimming took 2 bases from V and 0 from J, leaving 11 bases between them. The CDR3 sequence is 16 residues long. Germline V gene lookup returns CDR1 LNHDA and CDR2 SQIVND (reference sequence). The chain's CDR3 is CASSIRAGIAKNIQYF. CDR3 nucleotide sequence: TGTGCCAGTAGTATAAGGGCAGGCATAGCCAAAAACATTCAGTACTTC. Supplemented by reference TRBV19 and TRBJ2-4, the full variable domain reads DGGITQSPKYLFRKEGQNVTLSCEQNLNHDAMYWYRQDPGQGLRLIYYSQIVNDFQKGDIAEGYSVSREKKESFPLTVTSAQKNPTAFYLCASSIRAGIAKNIQYFGAGTRLSVL.

The rearrangement links TRBV6-6 to TRBJ2-2, with unresolved D. V gave up 6 bases and J gave up 4 bases, with 12 bases separating them. From germline, CDR1 is MNHNY and CDR2 SVGAGI (reference sequence). The CDR3 totals 14 residues. The CDR3, as DNA: TGTGCCAGCAGCCCCCGCGGATCCACCGGGGAGCTGTTTTTT. Its protein product is CASSPRGSTGELFF.

The V call is TRBV13, the J call TRBJ2-2; 10 bases are a match to TRBD2. This CDR3 contains 16 residues. With V trimmed by 5 bases and J by 2 bases, 5 bases remained unmatched. Germline lookup yields CDR1 PRHDT and CDR2 FYEKMQ (reference sequence). The CDR3 DNA follows: TGTGCCAGCAGCATGAGCGGGGGGGCCAACACCGGGGAGCTGTTTTTT. Its protein product is CASSMSGGANTGELFF.

A single count supports this clone. V usage is TRBV7-6 and J usage is TRBJ1-5; D gene unclear. In germline, CDR1 is SGHVS, CDR2 FNYEAQ. The CDR3 sequence is 15 residues long. The V and J ends lost 3 bases and 5 bases respectively, with 14 bases between them. CDR3 sequence reads: CASSFGTGSDQPQHF. The CDR3 nucleotides are TGTGCCAGCAGCTTCGGTACGGGTTCTGATCAGCCCCAGCATTTT. The whole variable domain, remainder taken from reference TRBV7-6 and TRBJ1-5, is GAGVSQSPRYKVTKRGQDVALRCDPISGHVSLYWYRQALGQGPEFLTYFNYEAQQDKSGLPNDRFSAERPEGSISTLTIQRTEQRDSAMYRCASSFGTGSDQPQHFGDGTRLSIL.

The chain carries TRBV4-3 and TRBJ1-1; no clear D gene. The CDR3 has 15 amino acids. V lost 0 bases, J lost 4 bases, and 12 bases lay in between. CDR1 and CDR2 from the germline V gene are LGHNA and YSLEER. CDR3: CASSQESVRGTEAFF. The DNA of the CDR3 is TGCGCCAGCAGCCAAGAATCGGTCCGGGGCACTGAAGCTTTCTTT.

The chain joins TRBV29-1 to TRBJ2-1, with D possibly matching TRBD2 (7 bases). V lost 3 bases to trimming and J lost 9 bases, with 15 bases between them. CDR1 SQVTM and CDR2 ANQGSEA come from the germline V gene. The length of the CDR3 is 13 residues. In DNA, the CDR3 is TGCAGCGTTGAGGGGCGGGGGCCCGGTGAGCAGTTCTTC. Its protein is CSVEGRGPGEQFF.

This chain uses TRBV7-9 with TRBJ2-3; TRBD1 aligns across 8 bases. The CDR3 is made up of 16 amino acids. CDR1 and CDR2 from the germline V gene are SEHNR and FQNEAQ (reference sequence). The V and J ends lost 5 bases and 0 bases, in that order; junction bases with no gene match: 7. The CDR3 loop reads CASSPTGGYSTDTQYF. The CDR3 region has the DNA TGTGCCAGCAGCCCAACAGGGGGGTATAGCACAGATACGCAGTATTTT.

V usage is TRBV9 and J usage is TRBJ1-2; D unresolved. The CDR3 runs 14 residues. Looked up from germline, CDR1 is SGDLS and CDR2 is YYNGEE. V gave up 4 bases and J gave up 4 bases, with 14 bases separating them. The CDR3 DNA follows: TGTGCCAGCAGCTTCCGGTCTTCCCCCTATGGCTACACCTTC. This sequence encodes CASSFRSSPYGYTF. The full variable domain, in which reference TRBV9 and TRBJ1-2 provide the parts outside the CDR3, is DSGVTQTPKHLITATGQRVTLRCSPRSGDLSVYWYQQSLDQGLQFLIQYYNGEERAKGNILERFSAQQFPDLHSELNLSSLELGDSALYFCASSFRSSPYGYTFGSGTRLTVV.

The chain couples TRBV5-1 to TRBJ2-3, with TRBD1 as a possible D gene (5 bases). This CDR3 spans 14 amino acids. Per the germline V gene, CDR1 is SGHRS and CDR2 is YFSETQ. The V and J ends lost 1 base and 4 bases respectively, with 10 bases between them. CDR3 sequence (DNA): TGCGCCAGCAGCTTGCTTAGCAGGGCAGATACGCAGTATTTT. Translation: CASSLLSRADTQYF.

The V call is TRBV19, the J call TRBJ2-3, with 8 nucleotides matching TRBD2. The CDR3 extends over 17 amino acids. In germline, CDR1 is LNHDA, CDR2 SQIVND (reference sequence). The V and J ends lost 7 bases and 2 bases, in that order; junction bases with no gene match: 14. CDR3 DNA: TGTGCCAGTACACCTCGTAGTAGCGGGGCTTTCACAGATACGCAGTATTTT. This sequence encodes CASTPRSSGAFTDTQYF. The full variable domain, with the rest looked up from reference TRBV19 and TRBJ2-3, is DGGITQSPKYLFRKEGQNVTLSCEQNLNHDAMYWYRQDPGQGLRLIYYSQIVNDFQKGDIAEGYSVSREKKESFPLTVTSAQKNPTAFYLCASTPRSSGAFTDTQYFGPGTRLTVL.

The chain joins TRBV9 to TRBJ2-1; 8 nucleotides match TRBD2. From germline, CDR1 is SGDLS and CDR2 YYNGEE. V shed 4 bases, J shed 8 bases, and the junction held 26 bases outside the gene matches. The CDR3 is 20 residues long. The CDR3 DNA is TGTGCCAGCAGCCCGGGGGGGTTTTTAGGCAAGGCTAGCGGTTTCGATGAGCAGTTCTTC. Its translation is CASSPGGFLGKASGFDEQFF.

The chain is built from TRBV7-3 and TRBJ2-5, with a possible D match to TRBD2 (5 bases). Trimming removed 2 bases at V and 3 bases at J, with 7 bases between. This CDR3 contains 13 residues. Looked up from germline, CDR1 is SGHTA and CDR2 is FQGTGA. CDR3 bases: TGTGCCAGCAGCTTAGGGAGCAAAGAGACCCAGTACTTC. The encoded protein is CASSLGSKETQYF.

The rearrangement links TRBV28 to TRBJ2-4, with 7 bases matching TRBD2. The trim removed 10 bases at V and 8 bases at J, leaving 11 bases unmatched. CDR3 size: 13 residues. From germline, CDR1 is MDHEN and CDR2 SYDVKM. The CDR3 nucleotides are TGTGCCACGACCGCAGGAGGGAGGGACATTCAGTACTTC. It specifies CATTAGGRDIQYF.

J is TRBJ1-5 and V is TRBV5-6, with D uncertain. This CDR3 has 13 amino acids. The V gene lost 0 bases and the J gene lost 3 bases, with 4 bases spanning the gap. Germline V gene sequence: CDR1 SGHDT, CDR2 YYEEEE. CDR3 bases: TGTGCCAGCAGCTTGGCTAACAATCAGCCCCAGCATTTT. As protein: CASSLANNQPQHF. Combining the CDR3 with reference TRBV5-6 and TRBJ1-5 gives the whole variable domain DAGVTQSPTHLIKTRGQQVTLRCSPKSGHDTVSWYQQALGQGPQFIFQYYEEEERQRGNFPDRFSGHQFPNYSSELNVNALLLGDSALYLCASSLANNQPQHFGDGTRLSIL.

In DNA form, the CDR3 reads TGTGCCAGCAGCCCCGTCAGGGGGCATGGGTCTGGGGCCAACGTCCTGACTTTC. Residues: CASSPVRGHGSGANVLTF. The gene calls are TRBV11-1 and TRBJ2-6, with 8 bases that match TRBD1. The CDR3 runs to 18 residues. After removal of 5 bases from V and 1 base from J, the junction contained 10 bases not matched to a gene. Germline CDR1 SGHAT, CDR2 FQDESV (reference sequence).

Here the CDR3 reads CAWSQTGRDQPQHF. The CDR3 DNA reads TGTGCCTGGAGTCAGACGGGGCGCGATCAGCCCCAGCATTTT. This chain uses TRBV30 with TRBJ1-5, with a possible D match to TRBD1 (5 bases). V was shortened by 2 bases and J by 5 bases, with 13 bases between the two germline ends. The CDR3 is 14 amino acids. CDR1 GTSNPN and CDR2 SVGIG come from the germline V gene (reference sequence).

The J gene is TRBJ2-1, the V gene TRBV27; D ambiguous. Germline V CDR1 and CDR2: MNHEY, SMNVEV (reference sequence). V was clipped by 5 bases and J by 4 bases, with 6 bases between them. The CDR3 length is 12 residues. The CDR3 nucleotides read TGTGCCAGCAGTACATCATACAATGAGCAGTTCTTC. Amino acids: CASSTSYNEQFF.

The V call is TRBV5-1, the J call TRBJ2-3; D possibly matches TRBD1 or TRBD2 (6 bases each). The CDR3 runs 13 residues. V lost 0 bases to trimming and J lost 6 bases, with 8 bases between them. Germline V gene lookup returns CDR1 SGHRS and CDR2 YFSETQ. CDR3 amino acids: CASSLEGGDTQYF. CDR3 bases: TGCGCCAGCAGCTTGGAAGGGGGGGATACGCAGTATTTT.

CDR3 loop: CASSWTGGGYTF. Written as DNA, the CDR3 is TGTGCCAGCAGTTGGACCGGCGGGGGCTACACCTTC. The rearrangement uses TRBV25-1 and TRBJ1-2; D is unclear. The CDR3 sequence is 12 residues long. CDR1 is MGHDK and CDR2 is SYGVNS in the germline V gene. V dropped 5 bases and J dropped 8 bases, with 12 bases sitting between them.

This chain joins TRBV29-1 and TRBJ2-2; a weak D match, TRBD1 (6 bases). CDR3 size: 15 residues. V lost 7 bases and J 0 bases, leaving 15 bases between the germline ends. Looked up from germline, CDR1 is SQVTM and CDR2 is ANQGSEA. CDR3 in amino acids: CSAPRGGPNTGELFF. CDR3 coding DNA: TGCAGCGCCCCCAGGGGCGGTCCGAACACCGGGGAGCTGTTTTTT.

The chain couples TRBV7-2 to TRBJ2-5; TRBD2 matches 13 bases. The length of the CDR3 is 18 residues. J was trimmed by 5 bases and V by 0 bases; bases with no gene match: 9. Germline CDR1 SGHTA, CDR2 FQGNSA. CDR3 region: CASSLALLTSGRSETQYF. The DNA for the CDR3 is TGTGCCAGCAGCTTAGCCCTCCTGACTAGCGGGAGGTCGGAGACCCAGTACTTC.